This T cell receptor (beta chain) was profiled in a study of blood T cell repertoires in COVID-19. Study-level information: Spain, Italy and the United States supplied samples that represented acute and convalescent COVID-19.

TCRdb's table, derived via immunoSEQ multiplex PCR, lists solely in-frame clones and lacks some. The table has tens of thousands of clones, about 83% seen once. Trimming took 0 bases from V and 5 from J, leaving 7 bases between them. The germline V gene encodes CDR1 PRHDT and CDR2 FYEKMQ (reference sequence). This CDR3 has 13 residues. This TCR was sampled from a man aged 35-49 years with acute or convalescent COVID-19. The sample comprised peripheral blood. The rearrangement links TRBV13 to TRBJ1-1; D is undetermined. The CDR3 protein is CASSLGRETEAFF. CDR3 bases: TGTGCCAGCAGCTTAGGGAGGGAGACTGAAGCTTTCTTT.